A selection of T cell receptor beta chains follows, all from one sample in a study of PD-1 blockade in classical Hodgkin lymphoma. Using immunoSEQ multiplex PCR, the repertoire was profiled, and TCRdb retains in-frame clones only, with some absent. Among about 53,000 clones, approximately 81% were seen once, and the ten largest hold under 20%. Source: peripheral blood mononuclear cells (PBMCs), taken at baseline. The receptors shown here come from a human donor with classical Hodgkin lymphoma. CDR3s include the opening cysteine and the closing phenylalanine or tryptophan. D genes are given only for firm matches. Clone size is stated in some rows and not others, as once, few, many or a class when expanded.

CDR3 DNA | CDR3 protein | V gene | clone size | D gene | J gene
TGTGCCAGCTCACCTAGAGCAGGGGGCGAAGCTAACTATGGCTACACCTTC | CASSPRAGGEANYGYTF | TRBV18 | . | TRBD1 | TRBJ1-2
TGTGCCAGCAGAAGACCGGGACAGGGACTGGCTGAGCAGTTCTTC | CASRRPGQGLAEQFF | TRBV6-6 | few | TRBD1 | TRBJ2-1
TGTGCCAGTCACAGGGGGCTGAACACTGAAGCTTTCTTT | CASHRGLNTEAFF | TRBV19 | once | TRBD1 | TRBJ1-1
TGCGCCAGCACCCTACTCGGACTATTCCAAGAGACCCAGTACTTC | CASTLLGLFQETQYF | TRBV5-1 | . | . | TRBJ2-5
TGTGCCAGCAGCTTAGGACTAGCGGGAGTGGGACGCGGGTACAATGAGCAGTTCTTC | CASSLGLAGVGRGYNEQFF | TRBV7-3 | . | TRBD2 | TRBJ2-1
TGTGCCAGCAGCTTAGGACAAGTTAGCAATCAGCCCCAGCATTTT | CASSLGQVSNQPQHF | TRBV5-8 | few | . | TRBJ1-5
TGTGCCAGTAGCGGGGGGCGCGATGGCTACACCTTC | CASSGGRDGYTF | TRBV19 | . | . | TRBJ1-2
TGTGCCAGCAGCTTAGTTATGGAGACCCAGTACTTC | CASSLVMETQYF | TRBV11-3 | . | . | TRBJ2-5
TGTGCCAGTAGCCCTAGCGGAGATCTGGCAGATACGCAGTATTTT | CASSPSGDLADTQYF | TRBV19 | . | TRBD2 | TRBJ2-3
TGTGCCATCACTCCGGGACCGAGAAGCTCCTACGAGCAGTACTTC | CAITPGPRSSYEQYF | TRBV10-3 | . | . | TRBJ2-7
TGTGCCAGCAGTTACTCCCTAGCGGGAGGTTATGAGCAGTTCTTC | CASSYSLAGGYEQFF | TRBV6-5 | once | TRBD2 | TRBJ2-1
TGTGCCAGCAGGGGGACTAGCGGGAGATCCTACAATGAGCAGTTCTTC | CASRGTSGRSYNEQFF | TRBV7-2 | . | TRBD2 | TRBJ2-1
TGCAGCGTTGACCAAGGCCACAGGGGGTTGAACACTGAAGCTTTCTTT | CSVDQGHRGLNTEAFF | TRBV29-1 | . | TRBD1 | TRBJ1-1
TGTGCCTGGAGCCTAGCGAGGAGCACAGATACGCAGTATTTT | CAWSLARSTDTQYF | TRBV30 | . | . | TRBJ2-3
TGTGCCGGCGGAGTCTCCACAAATACGCAGTATTTT | CAGGVSTNTQYF | TRBV2 | . | . | TRBJ2-3
TGTGCCACCAGCAGAGAGAAGGGGGCGTACAATCAGCCCCAGCATTTT | CATSREKGAYNQPQHF | TRBV15 | . | TRBD1 | TRBJ1-5
TGTGCCAGCAGCTTAACCTCCAACGGACCCTACGAGCAGTACTTC | CASSLTSNGPYEQYF | TRBV7-2 | . | . | TRBJ2-7
TGTGCCAGCAGCTTAGAGCTAGCGGGAGGAACTGAGCAGTTCTTC | CASSLELAGGTEQFF | TRBV7-3 | few | TRBD2 | TRBJ2-1
TGTGCCAGCAGCTTGTTTGGGACAGAACCACCCACTGAAGCTTTCTTT | CASSLFGTEPPTEAFF | TRBV5-6 | . | TRBD1 | TRBJ1-1
TGTGCCAGCACGACAGGGGGGAGTCGGACTGAAGCTTTCTTT | CASTTGGSRTEAFF | TRBV6-5 | once | TRBD1 | TRBJ1-1
TGTGCCAGCTCACCCCGACACCCTATGGGCGCTGAAGCTTTCTTT | CASSPRHPMGAEAFF | TRBV18 | . | . | TRBJ1-1
TGTGCCAGCAGCGCCCGGGCGGGAGGGGGTAATGAGCAGTTCTTC | CASSARAGGGNEQFF | TRBV7-6 | . | TRBD2 | TRBJ2-1
TGCGCCAGCAGCCAAGGGAACGGACTAGCGGGTGAGCAGTACTTC | CASSQGNGLAGEQYF | TRBV4-3 | . | TRBD2 | TRBJ2-7
TGTGCCAGTAGTATCGAGCGGGGGCAAGATACGCAGTATTTT | CASSIERGQDTQYF | TRBV19 | . | TRBD2 | TRBJ2-3
TGTGCCAGCTCATCCGGGAGGGCGGCAGATACGCAGTATTTT | CASSSGRAADTQYF | TRBV18 | . | TRBD2 | TRBJ2-3
TGTGCCAGCAGCACGGGACGCGAGTACAATGAGCAGTTCTTC | CASSTGREYNEQFF | TRBV9 | many | . | TRBJ2-1
TGCGCCAGCAGCCAAGATCTTAACACCCGCAATCAGCCCCAGCATTTT | CASSQDLNTRNQPQHF | TRBV4-3 | . | . | TRBJ1-5
TGTGCCAGTAGTATCCCGCCAGGAAACATTCAGTACTTC | CASSIPPGNIQYF | TRBV19 | . | . | TRBJ2-4
TGTGCCAGCAGCAACAGCGGGATGAACTATGGCTACACCTTC | CASSNSGMNYGYTF | TRBV14 | . | . | TRBJ1-2
TGTGCCAGCAGCTCGGGACGGAATTACGAGCGGTACTTC | CASSSGRNYERYF | TRBV7-9 | . | . | TRBJ2-7
TGTGCTAGTGGTTTGGTACTTGGGGACAGACCCAATCAGCCCCAGCATTTT | CASGLVLGDRPNQPQHF | TRBV12-5 | few | TRBD1 | TRBJ1-5
TGTGCCAGCATCGCAGGTGGCGGATACTACGAGCAGTACTTC | CASIAGGGYYEQYF | TRBV2 | many | . | TRBJ2-7
TGTGCCAGCAGTTGGACTAGCAGCCTCTACGAGCAGTACTTC | CASSWTSSLYEQYF | TRBV2 | . | TRBD2 | TRBJ2-7
TGTGCCAGCAGCTTTGAGTACGACCGATACAATGAGCAGTTCTTC | CASSFEYDRYNEQFF | TRBV7-9 | once | . | TRBJ2-1
TGTGCCAGTAGTGGAGGCCGCCTTTACGGTGAGCAGTTCTTC | CASSGGRLYGEQFF | TRBV19 | . | . | TRBJ2-1
TGTGCCAGCAGTTTTCGGGGGAACACTGAAGCTTTCTTT | CASSFRGNTEAFF | TRBV27 | . | . | TRBJ1-1
TGCGCCAGCAGCACAGGGTCTGGAAACACCATATATTTT | CASSTGSGNTIYF | TRBV10-1 | . | . | TRBJ1-3
TGTGCCAGCTCACTCACCAGGGATCACAATGAGCAGTTCTTC | CASSLTRDHNEQFF | TRBV18 | few | . | TRBJ2-1
TGCGCCAGCAGCCCAGACAGGGTTTCCTACGAGCAGTACTTC | CASSPDRVSYEQYF | TRBV5-1 | . | TRBD1 | TRBJ2-7
TGCGCCAGCAACTTCGGGGGCAGACTAGCCCACGAGCAGTACTTC | CASNFGGRLAHEQYF | TRBV5-1 | once | . | TRBJ2-7
TGTGCCTGGAGCTCGGGGGGGAACAATCAGCCCCAGCATTTT | CAWSSGGNNQPQHF | TRBV30 | . | . | TRBJ1-5
TGTGCCAGCGGAAGAGAGGACAGAGGGAACACTGAAGCTTTCTTT | CASGREDRGNTEAFF | TRBV4-2 | . | . | TRBJ1-1
TGTGCCAGCTCACCCCAGGACGTGAACACTGAAGCTTTCTTT | CASSPQDVNTEAFF | TRBV18 | once | . | TRBJ1-1
TGTGCCAGCAGCTTAGACCCAGGGTGGGGTGAGCAGTTCTTC | CASSLDPGWGEQFF | TRBV11-2 | . | . | TRBJ2-1
TGTGCCAGCAGCGCCTCCTACGAGCAGTACTTC | CASSASYEQYF | TRBV7-9 | few | . | TRBJ2-7
TGCGCCAGCAGTGAGTGGGGGCAGGCGATCAATCAGCCCCAGCATTTT | CASSEWGQAINQPQHF | TRBV10-2 | . | . | TRBJ1-5
TGTGCCAGCAGCTTAGGGAGGTACGGTGTAACTGAAGCTTTCTTT | CASSLGRYGVTEAFF | TRBV11-3 | few | . | TRBJ1-1
TGTGCCAGCAGCTTAGAGTTCCCCAGGACAGCGAACTCTGGAAACACCATATATTTT | CASSLEFPRTANSGNTIYF | TRBV7-9 | . | . | TRBJ1-3